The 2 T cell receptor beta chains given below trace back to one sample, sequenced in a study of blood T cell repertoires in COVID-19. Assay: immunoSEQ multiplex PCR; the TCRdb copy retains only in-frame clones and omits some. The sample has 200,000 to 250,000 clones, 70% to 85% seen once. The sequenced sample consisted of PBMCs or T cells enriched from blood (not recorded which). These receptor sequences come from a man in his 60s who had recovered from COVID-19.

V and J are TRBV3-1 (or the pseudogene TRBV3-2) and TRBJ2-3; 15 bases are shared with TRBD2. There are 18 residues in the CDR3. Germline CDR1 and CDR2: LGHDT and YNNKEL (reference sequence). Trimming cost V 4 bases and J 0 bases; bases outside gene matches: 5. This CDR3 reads CASSLGLAGGPSTDTQYF. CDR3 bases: TGTGCCAGCAGCCTGGGACTAGCGGGGGGCCCTAGCACAGATACGCAGTATTTT.

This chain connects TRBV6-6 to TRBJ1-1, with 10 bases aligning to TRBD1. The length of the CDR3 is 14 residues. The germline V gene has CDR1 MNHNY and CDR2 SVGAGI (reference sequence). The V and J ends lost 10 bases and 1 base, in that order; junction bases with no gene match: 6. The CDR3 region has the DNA TGTGCCACCGGACAGGGGGTCCCGAACACTGAAGCTTTCTTT. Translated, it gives CATGQGVPNTEAFF.